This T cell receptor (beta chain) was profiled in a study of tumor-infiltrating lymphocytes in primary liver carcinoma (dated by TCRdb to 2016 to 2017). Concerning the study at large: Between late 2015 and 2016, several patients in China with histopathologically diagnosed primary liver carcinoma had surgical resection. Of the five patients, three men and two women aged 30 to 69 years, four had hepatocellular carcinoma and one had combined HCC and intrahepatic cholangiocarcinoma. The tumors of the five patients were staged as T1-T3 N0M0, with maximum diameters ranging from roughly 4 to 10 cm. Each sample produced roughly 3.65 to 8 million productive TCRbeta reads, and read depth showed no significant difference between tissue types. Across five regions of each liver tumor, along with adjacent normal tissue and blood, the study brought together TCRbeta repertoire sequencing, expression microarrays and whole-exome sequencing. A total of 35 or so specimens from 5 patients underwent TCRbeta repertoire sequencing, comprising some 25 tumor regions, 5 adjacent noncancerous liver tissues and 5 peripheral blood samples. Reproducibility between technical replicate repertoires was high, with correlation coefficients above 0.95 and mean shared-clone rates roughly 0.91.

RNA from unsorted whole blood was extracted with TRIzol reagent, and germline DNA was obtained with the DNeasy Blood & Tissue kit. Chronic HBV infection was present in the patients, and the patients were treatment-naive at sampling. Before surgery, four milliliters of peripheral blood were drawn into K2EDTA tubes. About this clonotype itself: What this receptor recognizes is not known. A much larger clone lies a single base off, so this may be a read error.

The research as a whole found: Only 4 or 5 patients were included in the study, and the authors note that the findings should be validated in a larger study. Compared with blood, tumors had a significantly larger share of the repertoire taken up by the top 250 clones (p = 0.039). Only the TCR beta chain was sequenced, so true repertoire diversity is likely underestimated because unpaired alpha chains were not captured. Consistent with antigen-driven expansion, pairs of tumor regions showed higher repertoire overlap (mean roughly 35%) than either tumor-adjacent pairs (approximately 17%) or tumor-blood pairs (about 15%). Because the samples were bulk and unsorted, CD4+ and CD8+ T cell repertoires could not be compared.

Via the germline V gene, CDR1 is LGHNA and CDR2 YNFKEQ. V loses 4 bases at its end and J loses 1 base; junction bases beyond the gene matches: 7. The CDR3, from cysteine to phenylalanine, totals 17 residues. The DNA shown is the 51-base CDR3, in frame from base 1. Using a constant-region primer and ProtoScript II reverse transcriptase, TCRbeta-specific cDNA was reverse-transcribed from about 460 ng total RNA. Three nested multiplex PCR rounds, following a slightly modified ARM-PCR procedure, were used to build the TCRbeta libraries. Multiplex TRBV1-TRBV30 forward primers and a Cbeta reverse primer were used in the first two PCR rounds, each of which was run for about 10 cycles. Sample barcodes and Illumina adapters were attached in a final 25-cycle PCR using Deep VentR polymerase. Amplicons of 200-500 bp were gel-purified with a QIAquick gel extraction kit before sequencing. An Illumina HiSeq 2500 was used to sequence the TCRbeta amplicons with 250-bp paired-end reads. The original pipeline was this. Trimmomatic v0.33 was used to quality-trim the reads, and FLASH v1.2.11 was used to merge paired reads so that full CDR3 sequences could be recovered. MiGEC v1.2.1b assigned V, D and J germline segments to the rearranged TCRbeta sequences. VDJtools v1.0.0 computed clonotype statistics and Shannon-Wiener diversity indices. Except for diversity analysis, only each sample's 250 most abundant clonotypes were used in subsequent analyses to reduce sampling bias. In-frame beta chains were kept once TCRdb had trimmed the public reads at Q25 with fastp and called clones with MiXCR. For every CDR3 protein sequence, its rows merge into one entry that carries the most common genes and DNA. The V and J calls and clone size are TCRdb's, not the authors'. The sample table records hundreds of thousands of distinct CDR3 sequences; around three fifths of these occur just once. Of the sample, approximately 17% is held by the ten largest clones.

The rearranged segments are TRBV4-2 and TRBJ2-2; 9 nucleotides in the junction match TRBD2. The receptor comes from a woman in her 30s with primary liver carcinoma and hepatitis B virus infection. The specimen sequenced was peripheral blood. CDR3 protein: CASSLQLAGVNTGELFF. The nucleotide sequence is TGTGCCAGCAGCCTCCAGTTAGCGGGAGTGAACACCGGGGAGCTGTTTTTT.